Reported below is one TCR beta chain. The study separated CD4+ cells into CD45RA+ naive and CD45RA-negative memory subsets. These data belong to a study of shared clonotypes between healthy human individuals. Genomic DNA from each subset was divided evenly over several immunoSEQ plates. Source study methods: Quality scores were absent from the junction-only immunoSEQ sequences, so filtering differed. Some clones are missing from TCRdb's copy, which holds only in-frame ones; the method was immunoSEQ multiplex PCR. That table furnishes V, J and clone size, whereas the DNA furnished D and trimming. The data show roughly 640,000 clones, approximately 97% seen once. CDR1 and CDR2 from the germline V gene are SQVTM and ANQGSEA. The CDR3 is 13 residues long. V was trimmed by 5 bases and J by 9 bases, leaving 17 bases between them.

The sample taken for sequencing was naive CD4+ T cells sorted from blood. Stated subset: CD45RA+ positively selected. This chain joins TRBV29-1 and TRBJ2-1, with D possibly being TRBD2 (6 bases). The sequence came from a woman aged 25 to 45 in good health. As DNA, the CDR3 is TGCAGCGTTATTAGGGACTCCTTCGGTGAGCAGTTCTTC. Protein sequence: CSVIRDSFGEQFF.